The clone carrying this T cell receptor (beta chain) is medium-sized by share. The time point: sample taken at primary tumor resection. Without sorting, whole RNA was sequenced from tumor, nontumor lung or frozen PBMC. This entry comes from a study of spatial heterogeneity in lung cancer. Individually, TCR cDNA molecules were each labelled with a unique molecular identifier. TCRdb re-analysed the 5' RACE reads in MiXCR, keeping a single row per CDR3 protein. The table includes approximately 11,000 distinct CDR3 sequences, less than 5% detected once. Trimming left V 4 bases short and J 2 bases short, with 11 bases between. CDR1 is DFQATT, CDR2 SNEGSKA, per germline (reference sequence). This CDR3 spans 13 amino acids.

The rearrangement uses TRBV20-1 and TRBJ2-5; D is possibly TRBD2 (6 bases). This sample comprised normal lung tissue next to the tumor, obtained at surgery. The sequence was collected from a male donor with early-stage non-small cell lung cancer. CDR3 amino acids: CSATGTGQETQYF. The CDR3, as DNA: TGCAGTGCTACAGGGACTGGGCAAGAGACCCAGTACTTC.